This is a list of T cell receptor beta chains from one sample in a study of blood T cell repertoires in COVID-19. Clones were read by immunoSEQ multiplex PCR, and TCRdb kept only the in-frame ones, dropping some. The sample has 250,000 to 300,000 clones; around 90% are singletons. Sequencing was performed on peripheral blood. The receptors stem from a woman in her seventies with COVID-19, enrolled during active disease. Each CDR3 is given with its conserved first and last residue. Each record gives: J gene, clone size, D gene, V gene, CDR3 DNA, CDR3 protein. A D gene is named only where the DNA matches it firmly. Some rows mark clone size as missing; the rest say once, few, many or name a class of expanded clone.

j_call: TRBJ1-2
clone_size: .
d_call: .
v_call: TRBV4-2
cdr3_nt: TGTGCCAGCAGCATACAGGGAAGTGATGGCTACACCTTC
cdr3_aa: CASSIQGSDGYTF

j_call: TRBJ2-5
clone_size: .
d_call: TRBD2
v_call: TRBV10-3
cdr3_nt: TGTGCCATCAGTGAGTGGCTAGCGGGAGTAGAGACCCAGTACTTC
cdr3_aa: CAISEWLAGVETQYF

j_call: TRBJ1-1
clone_size: .
d_call: .
v_call: TRBV18
cdr3_nt: TGTGCCAGCTCACCTGGTGGGGGCAGTAGGACTGAAGCTTTCTTT
cdr3_aa: CASSPGGGSRTEAFF

j_call: TRBJ2-1
clone_size: .
d_call: .
v_call: TRBV19
cdr3_nt: TGTGCCAGTAGTGTCCGGTCCAACTCCTACAATGAGCAGTTCTTC
cdr3_aa: CASSVRSNSYNEQFF

j_call: TRBJ1-1
clone_size: once
d_call: .
v_call: TRBV28
cdr3_nt: TGTGCCACCGGAGGCACCGAAGCTTTCTTT
cdr3_aa: CATGGTEAFF

j_call: TRBJ1-3
clone_size: .
d_call: .
v_call: TRBV5-1
cdr3_nt: TGCGCCAGCAGCTTTCAGGGGAGCTCTGGAAACACCATATATTTT
cdr3_aa: CASSFQGSSGNTIYF

j_call: TRBJ2-1
clone_size: .
d_call: TRBD1
v_call: TRBV30
cdr3_nt: TGTGCCTGGAGTATCGGGACAGCCTACAATGAGCAGTTCTTC
cdr3_aa: CAWSIGTAYNEQFF

j_call: TRBJ2-1
clone_size: .
d_call: TRBD2
v_call: TRBV18
cdr3_nt: TGTGCCAGCTCACCGGCGGGAGGTCCCACTGGGCAGTTCTTC
cdr3_aa: CASSPAGGPTGQFF

j_call: TRBJ1-2
clone_size: .
d_call: .
v_call: TRBV28
cdr3_nt: TGTGCCAGCAGTTTCAGGGGACGCTATGGCTACACCTTC
cdr3_aa: CASSFRGRYGYTF

j_call: TRBJ1-2
clone_size: once
d_call: TRBD1
v_call: TRBV19
cdr3_nt: TGTGCCAGTAGTATAGACTGGACAGGAATGGGAGGCTACACCTTC
cdr3_aa: CASSIDWTGMGGYTF

j_call: TRBJ2-7
clone_size: .
d_call: TRBD1
v_call: TRBV10-3
cdr3_nt: TGTGCCATCAGTTTACCGCCAACCGGGACAGGGGGGCCCTACGAGCAGTACTTC
cdr3_aa: CAISLPPTGTGGPYEQYF

j_call: TRBJ1-1
clone_size: once
d_call: .
v_call: TRBV19
cdr3_nt: TGTGCCAGTAGTAGATTTAACCGGGGGACGGCGAACACTGAAGCTTTCTTT
cdr3_aa: CASSRFNRGTANTEAFF

j_call: TRBJ1-2
clone_size: .
d_call: .
v_call: TRBV6-2/TRBV6-3
cdr3_nt: TGTGCCAGCAGCCCAGAGGTGCATGGCTACACCTTC
cdr3_aa: CASSPEVHGYTF

j_call: TRBJ2-2
clone_size: .
d_call: TRBD2
v_call: TRBV5-6
cdr3_nt: TGTGCCAGCAGCTTAGGGACTAGCCTTTTAACCGGGGAGCTGTTTTTT
cdr3_aa: CASSLGTSLLTGELFF

j_call: TRBJ2-7
clone_size: once
d_call: .
v_call: TRBV7-6
cdr3_nt: TGTGCCAGCAGCTCCCAGTCCGGGGAAGTCTACGAGCAGTACTTC
cdr3_aa: CASSSQSGEVYEQYF

j_call: TRBJ2-1
clone_size: .
d_call: TRBD2
v_call: TRBV4-3
cdr3_nt: TGCGCCAGCAGCCAGGCCGCTAGCGGAGCTTACAATGAGCAGTTCTTC
cdr3_aa: CASSQAASGAYNEQFF